Below, 8 T cell receptor beta chains from the same sample are listed, as sequenced in a study of STAT5B mutations in CD4+ large granular lymphocyte leukemia (dated by TCRdb to 2022 to 2024). The library came from the immunoSEQ multiplex PCR assay. The table was pulled from immuneACCESS by TCRdb, which kept in-frame rearrangements only. Such tables lose some clones; where checked, under half of the loss comes from unresolved V genes, and the rest has no known cause. For this sample the table gives about 20,000 clones, of which roughly 82% were detected only once. The ten largest account for 8.6% of the sample. The sequenced sample consisted of CD4+ T cells from blood buffy coats. These receptors were taken from a human donor in good health.

This chain connects TRBV7-2 to TRBJ2-5; D is possibly TRBD2 (5 bases). The CDR3 loop spans 12 amino acids. CDR1 is SGHTA and CDR2 is FQGNSA in the germline V gene. Trimming shortened V by 4 bases and J by 7 bases, and 10 bases separated the two germline ends. CDR3 DNA: TGTGCCAGCAGCTACCGAGAGGGGACCCAGTACTTC. It encodes CASSYREGTQYF.

This rearrangement joins TRBV6-4 to TRBJ2-1, with D perhaps matching TRBD1 (6 bases). The germline V gene has CDR1 MRHNA and CDR2 SNTAGT. The CDR3 loop spans 14 amino acids. V was trimmed by 3 bases and J by 8 bases, leaving 14 bases between them. In DNA, the CDR3 is TGTGCCAGCAGTGAGGGCAGGGGAATGCATGAGCAGTTCTTC. Encoded protein: CASSEGRGMHEQFF.

The chain combines TRBV9 with TRBJ2-5; 9 bases align to TRBD2. From germline, CDR1 is SGDLS and CDR2 YYNGEE. The CDR3 consists of 18 residues. V shed 0 bases, J shed 3 bases, and the junction held 12 bases outside the gene matches. The CDR3 loop reads CASSVGLDAAGGKETQYF. The CDR3 nucleotides read TGTGCCAGCAGCGTAGGTCTCGATGCGGCGGGGGGGAAAGAGACCCAGTACTTC.

The gene calls are TRBV28 and TRBJ1-2, with D unresolved. The V end was cut by 2 bases, the J end by 10 bases, with 11 bases between. The CDR3 has 12 residues. Germline V gene sequence: CDR1 MDHEN, CDR2 SYDVKM. CDR3: CASSLLTGTYTF. The CDR3 DNA follows: TGTGCCAGCAGTTTACTAACTGGAACCTACACCTTC.

This clone turned up a few times. The chain recombines TRBV7-2 with TRBJ2-5; D perhaps matches TRBD2 (5 bases). Trimming removed 1 base at V and 6 bases at J, with 9 bases between. The CDR3 is made up of 13 amino acids. In germline, CDR1 is SGHTA, CDR2 FQGNSA. CDR3 nucleotides: TGTGCCAGCAGCTTAGGGCTAGCTCAGACCCAGTACTTC. Protein sequence: CASSLGLAQTQYF.

The chain uses TRBV29-1 and TRBJ1-2; unclear D gene. The germline V gene encodes CDR1 SQVTM and CDR2 ANQGSEA. V lost 5 bases to trimming and J lost 6 bases, with 16 bases between them. The CDR3 loop spans 13 amino acids. The CDR3 loop reads CSVLGWRQDGYTF. In DNA form, the CDR3 reads TGCAGCGTTCTTGGGTGGAGGCAAGATGGCTACACCTTC.

The chain employs TRBV7-2 and TRBJ2-7, with 12 bases aligning to TRBD2. The CDR3 runs to 16 residues. Germline CDR1 SGHTA, CDR2 FQGNSA. V was pared by 5 bases and J by 0 bases, with 5 bases of the junction left unmatched. The CDR3 DNA sequence: TGTGCCAGCAGCCTGGGGACTAGCGGGCCCTCCTACGAGCAGTACTTC. The encoded protein is CASSLGTSGPSYEQYF.

The rearrangement joins TRBV28 to TRBJ2-7; D is unclear. CDR1 is MDHEN, CDR2 SYDVKM, per germline. V lost 5 bases to trimming and J lost 3 bases, with 8 bases between them. The CDR3 covers 12 residues. The DNA of the CDR3 is TGTGCCAGCAGTCCCACTTACTACGAGCAGTACTTC. It codes for CASSPTYYEQYF.